These 14 T cell receptor beta chains were sequenced from one sample in a study of blood T cell repertoires in COVID-19. Profiling relied on immunoSEQ multiplex PCR, and the TCRdb table lists in-frame clones only, not all of them. The sample yields about 380,000 clones, 81% seen once. Source material: peripheral blood. These receptors all come from a human donor with acute or convalescent COVID-19. The donor label of this sample is uncertain.

The chain combines TRBV29-1 with TRBJ1-1, with 9 bases aligning to TRBD1. Germline assignment: CDR1 SQVTM and CDR2 ANQGSEA. V shed 6 bases, J shed 5 bases, and the junction held 10 bases outside the gene matches. CDR3 length: 14 amino acids. CDR3 nucleotides: TGCAGCGTAGGCGAGAACAGGGGGCGAACTGAAGCTTTCTTT. Translating gives CSVGENRGRTEAFF. Full variable domain (outside the CDR3, taken from reference TRBV29-1 and TRBJ1-1): SAVISQKPSRDICQRGTSLTIQCQVDSQVTMMFWYRQQPGQSLTLIATANQGSEATYESGFVIDKFPISRPNLTFSTLTVSNMSPEDSSIYLCSVGENRGRTEAFFGQGTRLTVV.

The chain has TRBV7-9 and TRBJ1-4; D is perhaps TRBD1 (6 bases). In germline, CDR1 is SEHNR, CDR2 FQNEAQ (reference sequence). The CDR3 length is 14 residues. The ends were cut back, 8 bases at V and 15 bases at J, with 25 bases in the middle. The CDR3 DNA sequence: TGTGCCAGCGGAACGACAGGCCGACGAAATTTGGTGTTTTTT. It is translated as CASGTTGRRNLVFF.

This clone turned up a few times. This sequence joins TRBV18 and TRBJ2-7; TRBD1 agrees at 8 bases. The CDR3 runs 14 residues. Germline V lookup: CDR1 KGHSH, CDR2 LQKENI. Trimming at V came to 2 bases and at J to 5 bases, leaving 5 bases not matched to a gene. The CDR3 DNA reads as TGTGCCAGCTCACCAAGGACAGGGCGTAACGAGCAGTACTTC. Its translation: CASSPRTGRNEQYF.

V is TRBV18 and J is TRBJ1-1, with D maybe TRBD1 (5 bases). Trimming cost V 3 bases and J 3 bases, with 20 bases left between them. Looked up from germline, CDR1 is KGHSH and CDR2 is LQKENI. The CDR3 spans 17 residues. The CDR3 region is CASSPTWGRNIYTEAFF. The CDR3 DNA reads TGTGCCAGCTCACCTACCTGGGGCAGGAATATTTACACTGAAGCTTTCTTT.

The chain links TRBV3-1 (or the pseudogene TRBV3-2) to TRBJ1-3, with 8 bases identical to TRBD1. Germline CDR1 LGHDT, CDR2 YNNKEL (reference sequence). The CDR3 loop spans 17 amino acids. With 1 base clipped from V and 0 bases from J, the junction kept 5 bases outside the gene matches. The CDR3 here is CASSQVQGGNSGNTIYF. The CDR3 DNA reads TGTGCCAGCAGCCAAGTACAGGGGGGAAACTCTGGAAACACCATATATTTT.

V gene TRBV6-5 combines with J gene TRBJ1-2, with a possible D match to TRBD1 (5 bases). The ends were cut back, 8 bases at V and 1 base at J, with 17 bases in the middle. In germline, CDR1 is MNHEY, CDR2 SVGAGI. The CDR3 runs 15 residues. The CDR3 DNA is TGTGCCAGCCGGGGACTGGCACCAAATAACTATGGCTACACCTTC. It translates to CASRGLAPNNYGYTF.

CDR3 protein: CASSLTGTGGNYGYTF. The CDR3 coding sequence is TGTGCCAGCAGTTTAACAGGGACGGGGGGTAACTATGGCTACACCTTC. The chain links TRBV6-5 to TRBJ1-2; TRBD1 might be the D (6 bases). The V end was cut by 4 bases, the J end by 1 base, with 16 bases between. Germline loops: CDR1 MNHEY, CDR2 SVGAGI. The CDR3 has 16 amino acids.

The chain has TRBV20-1 and TRBJ1-1; D perhaps matches TRBD1 (5 bases). Trimming left V 3 bases short and J 1 base short, with 15 bases between. Germline V lookup: CDR1 DFQATT, CDR2 SNEGSKA (reference sequence). The CDR3 has 15 amino acids. Written as DNA, the CDR3 is TGCAGTGCTAGTGAGATGGGGGGAGGGAACACTGAAGCTTTCTTT. It is translated as CSASEMGGGNTEAFF.

This clone turned up a few times. The gene calls are TRBV6-5 and TRBJ1-2; perhaps TRBD1 as D (6 bases). Trimming stripped 5 bases from V and 2 bases from J, with 15 bases between. The CDR3 runs 15 residues. The germline CDR1 and CDR2 sequences are MNHEY and SVGAGI. In nucleotides, the CDR3 is TGTGCCAGCAGTCAGGGGTGGGACCCGAACTATGGCTACACCTTC. Encoded protein: CASSQGWDPNYGYTF.

The chain has TRBV29-1 and TRBJ1-3; 8 bases are a match to TRBD1. Trimming took 3 bases from V and 8 from J; bases not matched to a gene: 6. This CDR3 region has 13 residues. Germline CDR1 is SQVTM and CDR2 is ANQGSEA. The CDR3 loop reads CSVDGQGPDTIYF. CDR3 nucleotide sequence: TGCAGCGTTGACGGACAGGGTCCGGACACCATATATTTT. Complete variable domain (other parts from reference TRBV29-1 and TRBJ1-3): SAVISQKPSRDICQRGTSLTIQCQVDSQVTMMFWYRQQPGQSLTLIATANQGSEATYESGFVIDKFPISRPNLTFSTLTVSNMSPEDSSIYLCSVDGQGPDTIYFGEGSWLTVV.

Comments on this clone: This CDR3 is also generated by other DNA sequences in the sample. The rearrangement links TRBV2 to TRBJ1-1, with D perhaps matching TRBD1 (6 bases). The length of the CDR3 is 13 residues. V dropped 6 bases and J dropped 1 base, with 9 bases sitting between them. Germline CDR1 is SNHLY and CDR2 is FYNNEI. CDR3: CASRGQPNTEAFF. The CDR3 DNA is TGTGCCAGCAGAGGACAGCCGAACACTGAAGCTTTCTTT.

As concerns this clone: The identical CDR3 is also encoded by other nucleotide sequences in the sample. V is TRBV2 and J is TRBJ1-2, with TRBD1 identical over 7 bases. From germline, CDR1 is SNHLY and CDR2 FYNNEI. The CDR3 runs to 16 residues. V shed 11 bases, J shed 8 bases, and the junction held 23 bases outside the gene matches. CDR3 nucleotide sequence: TGTGCCTCAAGCGGGGGGCTTTACAGGGGTGGGCGGGGCTACACCTTC. Translated: CASSGGLYRGGRGYTF.

The chain has TRBV5-4 and TRBJ1-2; weak D call: TRBD1 (5 bases). V was shortened by 5 bases and J by 0 bases, with 14 bases between the two germline ends. There are 15 residues in the CDR3. Germline values: CDR1 SGHNT, CDR2 YYREEE (reference sequence). CDR3 nucleotides: TGTGCCAGCAGGCAGGGCTCGGCGACTAACTATGGCTACACCTTC. Its protein is CASRQGSATNYGYTF.

V usage is TRBV11-2 and J usage is TRBJ2-4; tentatively, D is TRBD1 (5 bases). In germline, CDR1 is SGHAT, CDR2 FQNNGV. V shed 0 bases and J shed 0 bases, with 15 bases lying between them. The CDR3 covers 18 residues. CDR3 DNA sequence: TGTGCCAGCAGCTTAGATCCCCAGGGTGTTTTAGCCAAAAACATTCAGTACTTC. Translated: CASSLDPQGVLAKNIQYF.